The sequence of this T cell receptor (beta chain) was determined in a study of T cell changes during pregnancy in multiple sclerosis. The CDR3 consists of 15 residues. Germline CDR1 reads SGHAT; CDR2 reads FQNNGV. V was clipped by 3 bases and J by 8 bases; unmatched bases: 7. TCRdb keeps only in-frame clones here, not all; method: immunoSEQ multiplex PCR. The sample yields tens of thousands of clones, approximately 92% seen once. This chain uses TRBV11-2 with TRBJ1-4; TRBD1 matches 9 bases. This specimen consisted of CD4+ T cells from peripheral blood mononuclear cells, obtained before pregnancy. This clonotype was sampled from a female donor with multiple sclerosis, enrolled in a pregnancy study. CDR3 sequence reads: CASSLPGQGKEKLFF. The DNA for the CDR3 is TGTGCCAGCAGCTTGCCGGGACAGGGAAAAGAAAAACTGTTTTTT.